This record covers a single T cell receptor (beta chain). Its target is not known. This sample was included in a study of shared clonotypes between healthy human individuals. Study at large: With ages of 18 to 49, the donors were two women and a few men. Study conclusions and caveats: Sampling involved blood alone; tissue repertoires likely differ. Naive subsets, compared against memory subsets, generally had larger estimated richness values.

Each replicate PCR on the sorted subsets used 200 to 250 ng DNA (about 30,000 T cell genomes). The repertoire was sequenced with immunoSEQ multiplex PCR; TCRdb's copy has only in-frame clones and lacks some. The repertoire holds about 380,000 clones, with 96% as singletons. The receptor was derived from a man aged 25 to 40 in good health. Material: memory CD8+ T cells sorted from blood. Subset: CD45RO+ cells pooled with CCR7-negative TemRA cells.

The CDR3 loop reads CASSGKDRDVETQYF. The CDR3 DNA reads as TGTGCCAGCAGCGGAAAGGACAGGGACGTTGAGACCCAGTACTTC. V gene TRBV5-4 combines with J gene TRBJ2-5, with TRBD1 matching over 8 bases. This CDR3 comprises 15 residues. V lost 4 bases and J lost 5; bases outside the gene matches: 10. In germline, CDR1 is SGHNT, CDR2 YYREEE (reference sequence).